This is a list of T cell receptor beta chains from one sample in a study of blood T cells in healthy people across ages. TCRdb recomputed calls from the 5' RACE reads with MiXCR, one row per CDR3 protein. The data show hundreds of thousands of distinct CDR3 sequences, around 24% seen once. In addition, the sample was reused for a study of T cells of mothers and their children.

The sequencing sample was made of blood. The receptors here all came from a boy younger than 18 in good health. Each CDR3 is given without its conserved first and last residue. The D gene is left open where the match is weak.

TRBV5-1,TRBJ2-5,.,ASRVSGGETQY
TRBV7-2,TRBJ1-2,TRBD1,ASGLSPGTAYGYT
TRBV18,TRBJ2-7,.,ASSPDSGDDYEQY
TRBV7-8,TRBJ2-5,TRBD1,ASIPGGFAETQY
TRBV7-2,TRBJ1-1,.,ASTQRGVAEAF
TRBV2,TRBJ1-4,.,ASSGEVEKLF
TRBV4-2,TRBJ2-7,.,ASSQDAETYEQY
TRBV7-2,TRBJ1-4,TRBD1,ASSPTGGGGEKLF
TRBV5-1,TRBJ2-3,.,ASGASGFTDTQY
TRBV7-9,TRBJ2-6,.,ASSLRDGANVLT
TRBV7-2,TRBJ2-7,.,ASSFAGLLGNEQY
TRBV19,TRBJ2-5,.,ASSIGGAQQETQY
TRBV14,TRBJ2-1,TRBD2,ASSPPGAGSYNEQF
TRBV6-5,TRBJ2-1,.,ASSYNIYNEQF
TRBV13,TRBJ2-6,.,ASSRRGKSSGANVLT
TRBV7-9,TRBJ2-5,.,ASSLPAGWLGETQY
TRBV27,TRBJ2-3,.,ASSLVNFANTDTQY
TRBV12-3/TRBV12-4,TRBJ1-1,.,ASSPRTVEAF